This T cell receptor beta chain is drawn from a study of metastatic and nonmetastatic thyroid tumors. Study context: Repertoire comparisons spanned blood and tumor or nodule tissue from malignant and benign thyroid patients. Study-level findings and limits: According to reports, the diversity of TCR beta was significantly higher in malignant thyroid tumors than in benign nodules, and this held in both blood and tumor samples.

Trimming took off 2 bases at V and 0 bases at J, with 12 bases between the two ends. The CDR3 is made up of 15 amino acids. Germline lookup yields CDR1 SQVTM and CDR2 ANQGSEA. Authors' analysis steps: The study built a papillary thyroid cancer distant-metastasis classifier from CDR3 differences across clinicopathological groups. TCRdb re-called the PCR reads with MiXCR. V and J calls and clone size were set by TCRdb, not the authors. The sample contains about 22,000 clones, roughly 15% of which appear only once. No patient received treatment before thyroid surgery. A remark on this clone: Its antigen is not known.

The sequence was collected from a female donor with papillary thyroid cancer or a benign thyroid nodule (not recorded which). Some clones in this sample may be carry-over from other donors' samples. The specimen was tumor tissue. This chain joins TRBV29-1 and TRBJ2-3; D is perhaps TRBD1 (6 bases). The CDR3 coding sequence is TGCAGCGTTGAATGGGCAGGGGCGAGCACAGATACGCAGTATTTT. Its translation is CSVEWAGASTDTQYF.